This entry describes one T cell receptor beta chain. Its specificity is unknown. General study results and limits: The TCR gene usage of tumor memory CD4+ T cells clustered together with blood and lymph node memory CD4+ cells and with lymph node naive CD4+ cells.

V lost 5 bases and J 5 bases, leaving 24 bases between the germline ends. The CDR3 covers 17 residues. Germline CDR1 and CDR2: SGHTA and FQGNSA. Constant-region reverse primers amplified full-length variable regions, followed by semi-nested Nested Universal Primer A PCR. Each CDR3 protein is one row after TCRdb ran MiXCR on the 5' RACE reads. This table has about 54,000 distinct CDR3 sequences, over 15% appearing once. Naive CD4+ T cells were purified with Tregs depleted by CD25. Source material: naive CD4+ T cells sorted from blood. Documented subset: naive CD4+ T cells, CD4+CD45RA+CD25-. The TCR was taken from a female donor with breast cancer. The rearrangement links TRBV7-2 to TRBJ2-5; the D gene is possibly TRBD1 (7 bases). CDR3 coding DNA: TGTGCCAGCAGCCCCCAGGGGGGATTCCGCGTGGGGGAGACCCAGTACTTC. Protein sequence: CASSPQGGFRVGETQYF.